This paragraph reports one T cell receptor (beta chain). Here immunoSEQ multiplex PCR was the method, and the copy in TCRdb shows in-frame clones only, minus some. The sample yields nearly 250,000 clones, 70% to 85% seen once. The data derive from a study of blood T cell repertoires in COVID-19. Study in general: T cells, B-cell-depleted T cells, or PBMCs provided the cDNA or gDNA that served as material.

Trimming pared 3 bases from V and 5 bases from J, leaving 11 bases between. CDR1 KGHSH and CDR2 LQKENI come from the germline V gene. There are 13 residues in the CDR3. Specimen: peripheral blood. The sequence derives from a woman of 80 years or more with acute or convalescent COVID-19. This chain uses TRBV18 with TRBJ2-7; tentative D call: TRBD2 (5 bases). CDR3 protein: CASSPSVGDEQYF. CDR3 in DNA: TGTGCCAGCTCACCTTCCGTCGGGGACGAGCAGTACTTC.